These 6 T cell receptor beta chains were all obtained from the same sample, sequenced in a study of radiotherapy plus CTLA-4 blockade in lung cancer. The repertoire was sequenced with immunoSEQ multiplex PCR; TCRdb's copy has only in-frame clones and lacks some. The sample contains about 59,000 clones, 72% of which appear only once. The sample in question was peripheral blood, obtained from a patient treated with radiotherapy plus ipilimumab. These receptors came from a human donor with non-small cell lung cancer whose response to radiotherapy plus ipilimumab could not be evaluated.

V gene TRBV9 combines with J gene TRBJ2-5, with D uncertain. Germline assignment: CDR1 SGDLS and CDR2 YYNGEE. The CDR3 is 14 amino acids. V lost 0 bases and J lost 5, with 11 bases in between. This chain's CDR3 is CASSVAASSETQYF. The DNA of the CDR3 is TGTGCCAGCAGCGTAGCAGCTAGTTCGGAGACCCAGTACTTC.

This clone turned up a few times. The chain has TRBV6-1 and TRBJ1-3; a weak D match, TRBD1 (5 bases). CDR1 and CDR2 (germline): MNHNS, SASEGT. Trimming took 5 bases from V and 1 from J, leaving 12 bases between them. This CDR3 is 15 amino acids long. The CDR3 DNA reads as TGTGCCAGCAGTTTTGGAGGGGTATCTGGAAACACCATATATTTT. Encoded protein: CASSFGGVSGNTIYF.

The chain combines TRBV5-4 with TRBJ2-7; TRBD1 matches 7 bases. CDR3 length equals 14 residues. J lost 2 bases, V lost 0 bases, and 2 bases had no gene match. Germline V CDR1 and CDR2: SGHNT, YYREEE (reference sequence). CDR3 DNA: TGTGCCAGCAGCTTGGGGGACAGTCCCTACGAGCAGTACTTC. Its protein product is CASSLGDSPYEQYF.

V gene TRBV19 combines with J gene TRBJ2-7; a possible D gene is TRBD1 (5 bases). Germline assignment: CDR1 LNHDA and CDR2 SQIVND (reference sequence). Trimming cost V 6 bases and J 2 bases, with 14 bases left between them. CDR3 size: 14 residues. The CDR3 DNA follows: TGTGCCAGTAGCCGAAGGGTAGGGGCCTACGAGCAGTACTTC. It yields the protein CASSRRVGAYEQYF. Variable domain in full (rest from reference TRBV19 and TRBJ2-7): DGGITQSPKYLFRKEGQNVTLSCEQNLNHDAMYWYRQDPGQGLRLIYYSQIVNDFQKGDIAEGYSVSREKKESFPLTVTSAQKNPTAFYLCASSRRVGAYEQYFGPGTRLTVT.

The rearrangement uses TRBV5-4 and TRBJ2-3; TRBD2 matches 10 bases. Germline V lookup: CDR1 SGHNT, CDR2 YYREEE (reference sequence). The CDR3 sequence is 15 residues long. V was clipped by 4 bases and J by 4 bases; unmatched bases: 6. As DNA, the CDR3 is TGTGCCAGCAGCCCCGCCAGCGGGGGGGCAGATACGCAGTATTTT. This codes for CASSPASGGADTQYF.

The V call is TRBV5-1, the J call TRBJ2-6, with 9 bases identical to TRBD1. Germline CDR1 SGHRS, CDR2 YFSETQ. The CDR3 runs 17 residues. With V trimmed by 4 bases and J by 4 bases, 9 bases remained unmatched. The CDR3 DNA is TGCGCCAGCAGCCAAACAGGGGGCGATTCGGGGGCCAACGTCCTGACTTTC. Protein product: CASSQTGGDSGANVLTF.